This entry describes one T cell receptor (beta chain). The antigen is not known. Sequencing of DNA taken from cultured CD4+ T cells relied on the Oncomine TCR Beta short-read assay. A single record per CDR3 protein comes from TCRdb applying MiXCR to the PCR reads. The sample has around 10,000 distinct CDR3 sequences, approximately 40% seen once. This specimen belongs to a study of vaccination and CD4 T cells after COVID-19. For the study at large: Post-COVID specimens were obtained a median approximately 99 days after diagnosis (range 35 to 161). Findings and caveats of the study: Spike mono-reactive status applied to 304 of 307 vaccine-specific clones in convalescent patients. In median terms, SARS-CoV-2-reactive clonotypes went from roughly 21 to 40, a nonsignificant rise.

V lost 5 bases to trimming and J lost 2 bases, with 12 bases between them. This CDR3 has 14 amino acids. Treatment here: roughly nine-day PBMC culture with coronavirus spike peptide pools or control peptides (ViraFEST assay). V usage is TRBV12-3 or TRBV12-4 and J usage is TRBJ2-5; no firm D call. This TCR was sampled from a human donor who had recovered from COVID-19. Sequencing was performed on CD4+ T cells from blood, cultured in vitro. CDR3 bases: TGTGCCAGCAGTCGGCTGAACAATCAAGAGACCCAGTACTTC. This encodes CASSRLNNQETQYF.